Included here is one T cell receptor beta chain sequence, with context. Those enrolled, adults aged roughly 18 to 95 years, came from about two dozen US areas. Recovered status in Cohort 3 required two negative PCRs, clearance, or symptom resolution. CDR3 length: 15 residues. V lost 5 bases, J lost 8 bases, and 19 bases lay in between. From germline, CDR1 is LGHNT and CDR2 FRNRAP. This sample is drawn from a study of blood T cell repertoires in COVID-19. Original processing methods: Estimated nucleated cell counts came from reference gene primer amplification. Profiled with immunoSEQ multiplex PCR; TCRdb holds only in-frame clones, not every one. The V and J calls and clone size are taken from that table; D and trimming were inferred from the DNA. The table lists around 200,000 clones, about 90% of them singletons.

The chain is built from TRBV12-5 and TRBJ2-1; maybe TRBD2 (8 bases). The origin of this receptor is a man aged 30 to 39 who had recovered from COVID-19. Source material: PBMCs or T cells enriched from blood (not recorded which). The CDR3 loop is CASGRTGVGGDEQFF. For the CDR3, the DNA is TGTGCTAGTGGTCGCACAGGGGTCGGGGGGGATGAGCAGTTCTTC.